This TCR beta chain was profiled in a study of neurological immune-mediated disorders. Noted time point: longitudinal time-point 3. It was from 2 million PBMCs stored at -80 C that the unsorted libraries were obtained. The V and J ends lost 4 bases and 4 bases respectively, with 15 bases between them. This CDR3 has 16 residues. Germline CDR1 is KGHDR and CDR2 is SFDVKD. 5'RACE with 10-nucleotide random UMIs produced the cDNA. Using its own MiXCR run on the 5' RACE reads, TCRdb lists one record per CDR3 protein. The table shows 45,000 to 60,000 distinct CDR3 sequences, with roughly 12% occurring only once. This clonotype occurred many times.

The specimen was PBMCs. This sequence was found in a male donor with HTLV-1-associated myelopathy (HAM/TSP). The rearrangement uses TRBV24-1 and TRBJ2-2; D not certain. The CDR3 DNA reads TGTGCCACCAGTGACCCGACTTTAATTGGCACCGGGGAGCTGTTTTTT. This codes for CATSDPTLIGTGELFF.